This entry is about one T cell receptor (beta chain). Its cognate antigen has yet to be identified. Base-call qualities are not available, and no considerably larger clone is one nucleotide away. TCRbeta CDR3 regions were amplified from genomic DNA by means of the immunoSEQ Assay, a bias-controlled multiplex PCR. In the paper's pipeline: The number of nucleated cells in each sample was estimated from the amplification of reference gene primers within the assay. Sequence reads were collapsed and filtered to measure the absolute abundance of every unique TCRbeta CDR3 rearrangement. For each sample, productive Simpson clonality was calculated by taking the square root of Simpson's diversity index across productive rearrangements. This immuneACCESS table, as held by TCRdb, lists in-frame sequences with V and J called but not all clones. Of the missing ones, under half trace to an unresolved V gene in checked studies; the others have no known cause. For V, J and clone size, that table is used; D and trimming come from the DNA. The table for this sample lists some 300,000 clones; roughly 91% of them were counted only once. Of the sample, 1.8% is held by the ten largest clones.

This record comes from a study of blood T cell repertoires in COVID-19 (dated by TCRdb to about 2020). For context, the study as a whole: Collaborator samples came from the United States, Italy and Spain and covered acute and convalescent phases of COVID-19. The material from the prospective study consisted of cDNA or gDNA derived from T cells, B-cell-depleted T cells, or PBMCs. Deeply sampled blood TCRbeta repertoires from subjects exposed to, actively infected with, or recovered from COVID-19 were included in the dataset. The repertoires were released in a freely available public database intended as a resource for research on the immune response to SARS-CoV-2. Samples came from the ongoing ImmuneRACE study (first 160 participants) plus 1,254 subjects from 6 global collaborators. A de-identified subject ID, COVID-19 status, age in years and sex were almost always included in the sample metadata. Where HLA class I and class II types were available, the types were taken from metadata supplied by the sample provider, not from assay-based typing. Study-wide conclusions, independent of this receptor: The amount of clinical and demographic metadata varied by source and participant and was provided uncurated.

Counted from cysteine to phenylalanine, this CDR3 has 14 amino acids. Of all the DNA, just the CDR3 is kept, 42 bases in frame from base 1. CDR1 MNHEY and CDR2 SVGAGI were looked up in the germline V gene. V gives up 0 bases and J gives up 4 bases, and the segment between their germline ends measures 9 bases. In Seattle, one collaborating source enrolled patients while the infection was active and tracked those patients longitudinally over the course of disease. Whole blood was collected in K2EDTA tubes by collaborating institutions according to the institutions' own protocols. For TCRbeta analysis, collaborator samples were shipped as frozen whole blood, as isolated PBMCs, or as DNA extracted from either sample type.

Sequencing was done on a sample of peripheral blood. This clonotype was sampled from a woman in her 30s with COVID-19, enrolled during active disease. Recombination linked TRBV6-5 to TRBJ1-2; the D gene cannot be named for sure. This receptor has the CDR3 CASSYSRTVYGYTF. The DNA is TGTGCCAGCAGTTACTCGAGAACCGTCTATGGCTACACCTTC.